The clone carrying this T cell receptor (beta chain) came up many times. Antigen specificity is unknown. V was clipped by 0 bases and J by 5 bases; unmatched bases: 4. Per germline, CDR1 SGHRS and CDR2 YFSETQ. The CDR3 contains 14 residues. The sample is drawn from a study of T-cell memory formation after mild COVID-19. Study details: TCR clusters largely stayed donor specific.

Overall study results and limits: CD4+ bias marked clones expanding day 15 to 37, unlike balanced contracting clones. Pre-infection memory showed some responding clones, and this suggested that cross-reactive memory joined.

MiXCR was run by TCRdb on the 5' RACE reads, yielding one entry per CDR3 protein. The sample shows around 410,000 distinct CDR3 sequences, 20% to 30% of them seen only once. The genes are TRBV5-1 and TRBJ2-5; 7 nucleotides line up with TRBD1. The receptor comes from an adult woman who had mild COVID-19 (a few samples of this study predate the infection). Cell type and time point are not known. The sequenced sample consisted of PBMCs or a T cell subset sorted from them (not recorded which). CDR3 coding DNA: TGCGCCAGCAGCTTGGCTTTGGGACAGGAGACCCAGTACTTC. This codes for CASSLALGQETQYF.